This entry lists 24 T cell receptor beta chains sequenced from one sample in a study of T cell responses to AZD1222 COVID-19 vaccine. The table came from immunoSEQ multiplex PCR; TCRdb's copy has only in-frame clones and leaves some out. The table shows over 100,000 clones, with roughly 87% occurring only once. The specimen was peripheral blood, collected 28 days after the second AZD1222 dose. The receptor set was obtained from an adult who received the AZD1222 COVID-19 vaccine.

This chain joins TRBV10-3 and TRBJ2-7; no definite D call. V was pared by 11 bases and J by 4 bases, with 12 bases between. Germline CDR1 reads ENHRY; CDR2 reads SYGVKD. The CDR3 has 11 residues. Here the CDR3 reads CASAWEYEQYF. CDR3 DNA sequence: TGTGCCTCCGCCTGGGAATACGAGCAGTACTTC.

The V call is TRBV5-5, the J call TRBJ1-6; a possible D gene is TRBD1 (6 bases). The CDR3 runs 13 residues. CDR1 is SGHKS and CDR2 is YYEKEE in the germline V gene (reference sequence). The V gene lost 2 bases and the J gene lost 7 bases, with 7 bases spanning the gap. The chain's CDR3 is CASSFQGNSPLHF. The CDR3, as DNA: TGTGCCAGCAGCTTTCAGGGGAATTCACCCCTCCACTTT.

The chain employs TRBV27 and TRBJ1-2; D might be TRBD1 (6 bases). Germline V gives CDR1 MNHEY, CDR2 SMNVEV (reference sequence). Trimming shortened V by 7 bases and J by 2 bases, and 26 bases separated the two germline ends. This CDR3 is built from 18 residues. In DNA, the CDR3 is TGTGCCAGCACCAAAAAACCCCCGGGACACTACTCCAACTATGGCTACACCTTC. This translates into CASTKKPPGHYSNYGYTF.

This clone has a handful of counts. The CDR3 sequence: CASMPLLALMNTEAFF. CDR3 sequence (DNA): TGTGCCAGTATGCCCCTGCTGGCCCTCATGAACACTGAAGCTTTCTTT. The J gene is TRBJ1-1, the V gene TRBV19, with D unclear. CDR1 is LNHDA and CDR2 is SQIVND in the germline V gene (reference sequence). The CDR3 loop spans 16 amino acids. V lost 7 bases to trimming and J lost 0 bases, with 18 bases between them.

This clone is a singleton in its sample. This chain connects TRBV3-1 (or the pseudogene TRBV3-2) to TRBJ2-7, with D possibly being TRBD1 (5 bases). The CDR3 runs to 13 residues. From germline, CDR1 is LGHDT and CDR2 YNNKEL (reference sequence). The ends were cut back, 5 bases at V and 4 bases at J, with 12 bases in the middle. The CDR3, as DNA: TGTGCCAGCAGCTTCCAAGGGGAATACGAGCAGTACTTC. This gives the protein CASSFQGEYEQYF.

The CDR3 loop reads CASTDRNYGYTF. The CDR3 coding sequence is TGTGCCAGTACGGACAGAAACTATGGCTACACCTTC. This chain links TRBV19 with TRBJ1-2, with D tentatively TRBD1 (6 bases). V gave up 7 bases and J gave up 2 bases, with 8 bases separating them. This CDR3 is 12 amino acids long. Germline CDR1 and CDR2: LNHDA and SQIVND (reference sequence).

In its sample, this clone was seen once. The chain is built from TRBV10-3 and TRBJ1-2; perhaps TRBD1 as D (6 bases). V was cut by 2 bases and J by 4 bases, with 17 bases left in between. The germline CDR1 and CDR2 sequences are ENHRY and SYGVKD. This CDR3 is built from 16 residues. The CDR3 DNA reads as TGTGCCATCAGTGAGGACACAGGGAGGGACTCCTATGGCTACACCTTC. Its translation is CAISEDTGRDSYGYTF.

This clone has just a few counts. The chain is built from TRBV2 and TRBJ1-5, with D unresolved. Germline V gene sequence: CDR1 SNHLY, CDR2 FYNNEI. The CDR3 is made up of 15 amino acids. The V end lost 4 bases, the J end lost 4 bases, and 14 bases lay between the germline ends. As DNA, the CDR3 is TGTGCCAGCAGTGTCCGGCAGATGAGGAATCAGCCCCAGCATTTT. It codes for CASSVRQMRNQPQHF.

The CDR3 DNA follows: TGCGCCAGCAGCTTGGCCGCAGGGCAACAGACCCAGTACTTC. It is translated as CASSLAAGQQTQYF. The V gene is TRBV5-1, the J gene TRBJ2-5; TRBD1 might be the D (5 bases). The CDR3 sequence is 14 residues long. Germline V gives CDR1 SGHRS, CDR2 YFSETQ. V lost 0 bases and J lost 6, with 12 bases in between.

The V call is TRBV7-9, the J call TRBJ1-4, with unresolved D. The CDR3 consists of 15 residues. Germline values: CDR1 SEHNR, CDR2 FQNEAQ (reference sequence). The V end was cut by 5 bases, the J end by 2 bases, with 12 bases between. The CDR3 DNA reads TGTGCCAGCAGCCCCTGGGAGGGCACTAATGAAAAACTGTTTTTT. It codes for CASSPWEGTNEKLFF. Looking up the rest from reference TRBV7-9 and TRBJ1-4 gives the full variable domain: DTGVSQNPRHKITKRGQNVTFRCDPISEHNRLYWYRQTLGQGPEFLTYFQNEAQLEKSRLLSDRFSAERPKGSFSTLEIQRTEQGDSAMYLCASSPWEGTNEKLFFGSGTQLSVL.

A single count supports this clone. V and J are TRBV27 and TRBJ1-6; D uncertain. Germline V gene sequence: CDR1 MNHEY, CDR2 SMNVEV (reference sequence). V was pared by 3 bases and J by 4 bases, with 10 bases between. CDR3 length: 15 amino acids. CDR3 sequence: CASSFSNSYNSPLHF. The CDR3, as DNA: TGTGCCAGCAGTTTTTCCAACAGTTATAATTCACCCCTCCACTTT.

The rearrangement uses TRBV29-1 and TRBJ1-1; D ambiguous. The CDR3 covers 12 residues. The V gene's germline CDR1 is SQVTM and CDR2 ANQGSEA. Trimming took 2 bases from V and 11 from J, leaving 15 bases between them. Written as DNA, the CDR3 is TGCAGCGTTGAAACCCCGGGTCTCGGGGCTTTCTTT. It yields the protein CSVETPGLGAFF. The full variable domain, in which reference TRBV29-1 and TRBJ1-1 provide the parts outside the CDR3, is SAVISQKPSRDICQRGTSLTIQCQVDSQVTMMFWYRQQPGQSLTLIATANQGSEATYESGFVIDKFPISRPNLTFSTLTVSNMSPEDSSIYLCSVETPGLGAFFGQGTRLTVV.

The chain joins TRBV5-4 to TRBJ1-2; D is unclear. Per germline, CDR1 SGHNT and CDR2 YYREEE (reference sequence). The V end was cut by 3 bases, the J end by 4 bases, with 13 bases between. This CDR3 spans 14 amino acids. The CDR3 DNA follows: TGTGCCAGCAGCTCACCGACCCTTGGCTATGGCTACACCTTC. Its protein is CASSSPTLGYGYTF.

The table lists this clone with a few counts. The chain joins TRBV4-2 to TRBJ1-2, with 8 bases identical to TRBD1. The germline CDR1 and CDR2 sequences are LGHNA and YNFKEQ. This CDR3 is 15 amino acids long. V shed 5 bases and J 4 bases; nucleotides not matched to a gene: 9. The CDR3: CASSSRTGLSYGYTF. DNA for the CDR3: TGTGCCAGCAGCTCCCGGACAGGGTTAAGCTATGGCTACACCTTC.

The CDR3 nucleotides are TGTGCCAGCAGCTCGGGACAGGGTAGTCAGCCCCAGCATTTT. Translating it yields CASSSGQGSQPQHF. The V gene is TRBV7-2, the J gene TRBJ1-5; 9 positions agree with TRBD1. CDR3 length: 14 residues. Trimming removed 4 bases from V and 6 bases from J; junction bases left unmatched: 4. CDR1 is SGHTA, CDR2 FQGNSA, per germline.

The gene calls are TRBV7-8 and TRBJ1-2; weak D call: TRBD1 (6 bases). Germline CDR1 reads SGHVS; CDR2 reads FQNEAQ. This CDR3 spans 16 amino acids. V lost 6 bases and J lost 4, with 21 bases in between. Written as DNA, the CDR3 is TGTGCCAGCAGTTTGGGGGTAGCCGGACAGCTCTATGGCTACACCTTC. It is translated as CASSLGVAGQLYGYTF.

This chain connects TRBV7-9 to TRBJ2-5, with 7 bases matching TRBD1. The V gene's germline CDR1 is SEHNR and CDR2 FQNEAQ (reference sequence). CDR3 length: 11 amino acids. Trimming took 4 bases from V and 14 from J; bases not matched to a gene: 7. Written as DNA, the CDR3 is TGTGCCAGCAGCTCGCGAGGACAGGAATACTTC. This gives the protein CASSSRGQEYF.

This chain uses TRBV19 with TRBJ1-4, with D perhaps TRBD1 (6 bases). Germline CDR1 is LNHDA and CDR2 is SQIVND (reference sequence). V lost 5 bases to trimming and J lost 7 bases, with 17 bases between them. This CDR3 is 15 amino acids long. CDR3 loop: CASSPDGQWSEKLFF. CDR3 bases: TGTGCCAGTAGTCCGGACGGACAGTGGTCTGAAAAACTGTTTTTT.

V and J are TRBV6-5 and TRBJ1-1; D call uncertain. The CDR3 is 14 amino acids. Deletions cut 6 bases from V and 2 bases from J, with 13 bases between. Germline-derived CDR1 and CDR2 are MNHEY and SVGAGI. The CDR3 DNA reads TGTGCCAGCAGGTTGGGCAGCGAAAACACTGAAGCTTTCTTT. Its translation: CASRLGSENTEAFF.

This chain links TRBV7-9 with TRBJ1-2, with no clear D. The germline V gene has CDR1 SEHNR and CDR2 FQNEAQ (reference sequence). Trimming stripped 2 bases from V and 7 bases from J, with 14 bases between. CDR3 length: 14 residues. The CDR3 coding sequence is TGTGCCAGCAGCTTACTGGGCAGTGTTAGTGGCTACACCTTC. It encodes CASSLLGSVSGYTF.

The chain uses TRBV28 and TRBJ1-5, with D maybe TRBD1 (5 bases). V was shortened by 2 bases and J by 2 bases, with 13 bases between the two germline ends. Germline values: CDR1 MDHEN, CDR2 SYDVKM. There are 16 residues in the CDR3. The CDR3: CASSLRGPFGNQPQHF. The CDR3 DNA is TGTGCCAGCAGTTTAAGGGGACCTTTTGGCAATCAGCCCCAGCATTTT.

The V and J genes are TRBV6-5 and TRBJ1-2; 7 nucleotides agree with TRBD1. Germline trimming cut 1 base from V and 4 bases from J; bases unmatched to any gene: 3. The CDR3 is made up of 14 amino acids. Germline V lookup: CDR1 MNHEY, CDR2 SVGAGI. CDR3 loop: CASSYWDSLYGYTF. The CDR3 coding sequence is TGTGCCAGCAGTTACTGGGACAGTCTCTATGGCTACACCTTC.

The chain combines TRBV7-6 with TRBJ2-5, with 10 bases aligning to TRBD2. Trimming cost V 3 bases and J 3 bases; bases outside gene matches: 4. Germline V gene data show CDR1 as SGHVS and CDR2 as FNYEAQ. This CDR3 contains 15 residues. In nucleotides, the CDR3 is TGTGCCAGCAGCTTCCTTAGCGGGGGGAAAGAGACCCAGTACTTC. Translated, it gives CASSFLSGGKETQYF.

The chain joins TRBV6-1 to TRBJ1-5; TRBD1 matches 9 bases. With V trimmed by 4 bases and J by 6 bases, 10 bases remained unmatched. CDR1 is MNHNS and CDR2 is SASEGT in the germline V gene. The CDR3 sequence is 16 residues long. CDR3 nucleotide sequence: TGTGCCAGCAGTGCCTATGGACAGGGGCGTAGTCAGCCCCAGCATTTT. It specifies CASSAYGQGRSQPQHF.